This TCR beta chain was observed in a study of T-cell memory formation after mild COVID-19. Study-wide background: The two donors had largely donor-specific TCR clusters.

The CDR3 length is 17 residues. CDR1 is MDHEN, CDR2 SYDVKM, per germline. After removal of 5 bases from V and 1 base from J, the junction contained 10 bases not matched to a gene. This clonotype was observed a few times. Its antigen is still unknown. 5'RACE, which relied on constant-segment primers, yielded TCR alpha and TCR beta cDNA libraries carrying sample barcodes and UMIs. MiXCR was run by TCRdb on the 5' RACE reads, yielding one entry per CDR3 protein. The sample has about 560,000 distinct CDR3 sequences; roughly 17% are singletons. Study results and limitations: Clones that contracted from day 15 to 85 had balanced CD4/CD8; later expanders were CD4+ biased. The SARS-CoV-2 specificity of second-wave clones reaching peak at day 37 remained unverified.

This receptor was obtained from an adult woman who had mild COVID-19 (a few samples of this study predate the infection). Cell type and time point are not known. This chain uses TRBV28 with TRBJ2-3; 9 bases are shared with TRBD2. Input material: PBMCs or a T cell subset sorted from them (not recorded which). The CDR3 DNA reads TGTGCCAGCAGTCCCCACGGGGGCGGGAGGGGCACAGATACGCAGTATTTT. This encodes CASSPHGGGRGTDTQYF.